These T cell receptor beta chains were read from a single sample in a study of T cells in Graves' hyperthyroidism and ophthalmopathy. TCRdb processed the multiplex PCR reads anew with MiXCR; each CDR3 protein has one entry. In the table there are about 420,000 distinct CDR3 sequences, around a sixth of which are singletons. The sequenced material came from blood. The origin of the receptors is a woman aged 18 to 35 with Graves' hyperthyroidism. Each CDR3 is given with its conserved first and last residue. A D gene is named only where the DNA matches it firmly. Only part of the rows carry a size: once, few, many, or a class if the clone is expanded.

V gene,J gene,clone size,D gene,CDR3 protein,CDR3 DNA
TRBV6-1,TRBJ1-4,NA,NA,CASSGSGGTNEKLFF,TGTGCCAGCAGTGGTAGCGGGGGAACTAATGAAAAACTGTTTTTT
TRBV6-1,TRBJ1-6,few,NA,CASMRVENSPLHF,TGTGCCAGCATGCGGGTAGAGAATTCACCCCTCCACTTT
TRBV7-2,TRBJ2-1,few,NA,CASTDQGEAHNEQFF,TGTGCCAGCACCGACCAGGGGGAGGCTCACAATGAGCAGTTCTTC
TRBV5-5,TRBJ2-1,many,TRBD2,CASSFLAGGFNEQFF,TGTGCCAGCAGCTTCCTAGCGGGAGGGTTCAATGAGCAGTTCTTC
TRBV29-1,TRBJ2-1,many,TRBD2,CSVVYATSGRALSSYNEQFF,TGCAGCGTTGTTTATGCAACTAGCGGGAGGGCCCTGAGCTCCTACAATGAGCAGTTCTTC
TRBV3-1,TRBJ2-7,few,NA,CASSQEQGSYEQYF,TGTGCCAGCAGCCAAGAACAGGGCTCCTACGAGCAGTACTTC
TRBV12-3/TRBV12-4,TRBJ2-7,many,NA,CASSLRIDGGYEQYF,TGTGCCAGCAGTTTACGGATCGACGGGGGCTACGAGCAGTACTTC
TRBV7-6,TRBJ2-7,NA,NA,CASSLGTGLSYEQYF,TGTGCCAGCAGCTTGGGCACAGGATTATCTTACGAGCAGTACTTC
TRBV5-1,TRBJ2-2,NA,NA,CASGNGKPVIGELFF,TGCGCCAGCGGTAATGGTAAACCCGTTATCGGGGAGCTGTTTTTT
TRBV10-3,TRBJ2-7,NA,NA,CAISEVTYEQYF,TGTGCCATCAGTGAGGTGACCTACGAGCAGTACTTC
TRBV18,TRBJ2-3,few,TRBD1,CASSPTLTGSDTQYF,TGTGCCAGCTCACCGACACTGACAGGGTCAGATACGCAGTATTTT
TRBV9,TRBJ1-4,few,NA,CASSADGATNEKLFF,TGTGCCAGCAGCGCGGACGGGGCTACTAATGAAAAACTGTTTTTT
TRBV20-1,TRBJ1-2,NA,NA,CSALIGQDYGYTF,TGCAGTGCCCTAATAGGGCAGGACTATGGCTACACCTTC
TRBV12-3/TRBV12-4,TRBJ1-3,many,NA,CASASPGSTGNTIYF,TGTGCCAGCGCCTCTCCGGGCAGCACTGGAAACACCATATATTTT
TRBV2,TRBJ2-7,many,TRBD2,CASSEAGLAGQEQYF,TGTGCCAGCAGTGAAGCGGGACTAGCGGGACAAGAGCAGTACTTC
TRBV6-1,TRBJ2-7,NA,NA,CASSQNRETYAYEQYF,TGTGCCAGCAGTCAAAACAGGGAAACCTATGCCTACGAGCAGTACTTC
TRBV25-1,TRBJ2-2,few,TRBD1,CASSEIRGFDTGELFF,TGTGCCAGCAGTGAGATCAGGGGGTTTGACACCGGGGAGCTGTTTTTT
TRBV7-9,TRBJ1-3,NA,TRBD1,CASSLGQGNTIYF,TGTGCCAGCAGCTTGGGACAGGGAAACACCATATATTTT
TRBV5-4,TRBJ1-2,NA,NA,CASSPSWIGGYGYTF,TGTGCCAGCAGCCCGTCCTGGATAGGGGGCTATGGCTACACCTTC
TRBV6-4,TRBJ1-4,few,TRBD1,CASSYSTGREKLFF,TGTGCCAGCAGTTACTCGACAGGGAGGGAAAAACTGTTTTTT
TRBV13,TRBJ2-7,NA,NA,CASSFVGTDYEQYF,TGTGCCAGCAGCTTTGTGGGGACGGATTACGAGCAGTACTTC
TRBV25-1,TRBJ1-2,NA,NA,CASSDPSRGGYGYTF,TGTGCCAGCAGTGACCCCAGCAGGGGTGGCTATGGCTACACCTTC
TRBV4-1,TRBJ1-1,many,NA,CASSQAGPLNTEAFF,TGCGCCAGCAGCCAAGCGGGACCTTTGAACACTGAAGCTTTCTTT
TRBV12-3/TRBV12-4,TRBJ2-7,many,NA,CASSQNNYEQYF,TGTGCCAGCAGCCAGAACAACTACGAGCAGTACTTC
TRBV3-1,TRBJ1-2,many,NA,CASSQVGDYGYTF,TGTGCCAGCAGCCAAGTAGGGGACTATGGCTACACCTTC
TRBV19,TRBJ2-1,NA,NA,CASSTLGPGYNEQFF,TGTGCCAGTAGTACCCTGGGACCGGGGTACAATGAGCAGTTCTTC
TRBV10-3,TRBJ2-4,NA,TRBD1,CAISDPGQGSIQYF,TGTGCCATCAGTGATCCGGGACAGGGGAGCATTCAGTACTTC
TRBV28,TRBJ2-7,few,NA,CASSFSTTYEQYF,TGTGCCAGCAGTTTTTCTACGACCTACGAGCAGTACTTC
TRBV18,TRBJ2-7,many,NA,CASSPLAARDYEQYF,TGTGCCAGCTCACCCTTGGCGGCGAGGGACTACGAGCAGTACTTC
TRBV7-9,TRBJ2-3,NA,TRBD2,CASSSGTSGTPTDTQYF,TGTGCCAGCAGCTCCGGGACTAGCGGGACCCCCACAGATACGCAGTATTTT
TRBV7-3,TRBJ2-1,many,NA,CASSLRLGPPNEQFF,TGTGCCAGCAGCTTACGGCTAGGTCCCCCCAATGAGCAGTTCTTC
TRBV7-3,TRBJ2-1,NA,NA,CASSWPGSNEQFF,TGTGCCAGCAGCTGGCCGGGATCCAATGAGCAGTTCTTC
TRBV11-1,TRBJ2-2,many,NA,CASSLGQLNTGELFF,TGTGCCAGCAGCTTAGGCCAGCTTAACACCGGGGAGCTGTTTTTT
TRBV11-1,TRBJ2-7,many,NA,CASSYGSLSEQYF,TGTGCCAGCAGCTACGGGTCACTCTCCGAGCAGTACTTC
TRBV28,TRBJ1-3,NA,NA,CASNQGGSLAGNTIYF,TGTGCCAGCAACCAGGGAGGGTCACTGGCTGGAAACACCATATATTTT
TRBV20-1,TRBJ2-7,NA,TRBD1,CSAGTGPSYEQYF,TGCAGTGCAGGGACAGGACCCTCCTACGAGCAGTACTTC
TRBV27,TRBJ2-2,NA,TRBD1,CASSFGTGGDTGELFF,TGTGCCAGCAGTTTCGGGACAGGGGGCGACACCGGGGAGCTGTTTTTT
TRBV6-2/TRBV6-3,TRBJ1-2,NA,TRBD1,CASIYDRANYGYTF,TGTGCCAGCATATATGACAGGGCCAACTATGGCTACACCTTC
TRBV20-1,TRBJ2-1,NA,TRBD1,CSASHGTASSYNEQFF,TGCAGTGCTAGTCACGGGACAGCTTCTTCCTACAATGAGCAGTTCTTC
TRBV6-4,TRBJ2-3,many,NA,CASSEGDTLTDTQYF,TGTGCCAGCAGTGAGGGGGACACGCTCACAGATACGCAGTATTTT
TRBV3-1,TRBJ1-1,many,NA,CASSQDGGGPDTEAFF,TGTGCCAGCAGCCAAGACGGGGGGGGCCCCGACACTGAAGCTTTCTTT
TRBV11-2,TRBJ2-7,NA,TRBD2,CASSAGTSGVLDEQYF,TGTGCCAGCAGCGCCGGGACTAGCGGGGTACTCGACGAGCAGTACTTC
TRBV29-1,TRBJ2-5,few,NA,CSGGWAETQYF,TGCAGCGGTGGGTGGGCAGAGACCCAGTACTTC
TRBV27,TRBJ2-7,many,NA,CASRMGPLYEQYF,TGTGCCAGCAGGATGGGACCTCTTTACGAGCAGTACTTC
TRBV7-9,TRBJ2-1,NA,TRBD2,CASSLLGSAGGTYNEQFF,TGTGCCAGCAGCTTATTAGGTTCGGCGGGGGGGACCTACAATGAGCAGTTCTTC
TRBV6-2/TRBV6-3,TRBJ2-5,many,NA,CASIAGGTQYF,TGTGCCAGCATCGCAGGTGGAACCCAGTACTTC
TRBV7-9,TRBJ1-2,NA,NA,CASSRSPSGGVIGYTF,TGTGCCAGCAGCCGCAGCCCCTCCGGGGGCGTTATTGGCTACACCTTC
TRBV28,TRBJ2-2,many,NA,CASSNPQGIGTGELFF,TGTGCCAGCAGTAATCCCCAGGGTATTGGCACCGGGGAGCTGTTTTTT